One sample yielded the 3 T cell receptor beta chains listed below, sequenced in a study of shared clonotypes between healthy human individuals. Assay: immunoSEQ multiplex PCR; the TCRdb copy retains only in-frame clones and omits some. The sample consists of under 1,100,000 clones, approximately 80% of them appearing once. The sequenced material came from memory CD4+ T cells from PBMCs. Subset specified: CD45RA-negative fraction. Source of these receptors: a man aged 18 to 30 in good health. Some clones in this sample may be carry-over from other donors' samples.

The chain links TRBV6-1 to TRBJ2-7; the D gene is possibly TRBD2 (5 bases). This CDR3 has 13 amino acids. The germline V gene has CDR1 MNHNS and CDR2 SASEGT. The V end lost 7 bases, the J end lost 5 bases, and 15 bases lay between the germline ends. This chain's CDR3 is CASTENFGNEQYF. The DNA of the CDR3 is TGTGCCAGCACCGAGAACTTCGGGAACGAGCAGTACTTC.

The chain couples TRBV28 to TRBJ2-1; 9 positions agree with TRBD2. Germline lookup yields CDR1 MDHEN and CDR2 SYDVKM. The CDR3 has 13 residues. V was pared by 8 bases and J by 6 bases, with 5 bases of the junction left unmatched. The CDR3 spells CASSGTSSNEQFF. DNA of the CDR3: TGTGCCAGCTCCGGGACTAGCAGCAATGAGCAGTTCTTC.

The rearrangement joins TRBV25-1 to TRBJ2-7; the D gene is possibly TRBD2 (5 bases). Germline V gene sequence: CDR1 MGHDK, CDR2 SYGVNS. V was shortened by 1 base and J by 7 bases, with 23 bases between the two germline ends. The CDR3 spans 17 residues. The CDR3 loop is CASSEWELAGSMREQYF. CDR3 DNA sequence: TGTGCCAGCAGTGAATGGGAACTGGCGGGCTCAATGAGGGAGCAGTACTTC.